Listed here are 11 T cell receptor beta chains from one sample, sequenced in a study of blood T cell repertoires in COVID-19. The assay was immunoSEQ multiplex PCR, and TCRdb's table has in-frame clones only and misses some. The table has approximately 190,000 clones, around 84% seen once. The source material was peripheral blood. The receptors shown here come from a man aged 25 to 40 with active or convalescent COVID-19.

This clone turned up a few times. The V and J genes are TRBV25-1 and TRBJ2-5; the match to TRBD1 covers 7 bases. The trim removed 6 bases at V and 5 bases at J, leaving 6 bases unmatched. Germline V CDR1 and CDR2: MGHDK, SYGVNS. The CDR3 consists of 13 residues. The CDR3 nucleotides read TGTGCCAGCAGCGACAGGGACCGGGAGACCCAGTACTTC. Protein product: CASSDRDRETQYF. The variable domain in full, with the rest retrieved from reference TRBV25-1 and TRBJ2-5, is EADIYQTPRYLVIGTGKKITLECSQTMGHDKMYWYQQDPGMELHLIHYSYGVNSTEKGDLSSESTVSRIRTEHFPLTLESARPSHTSQYLCASSDRDRETQYFGPGTRLLVL.

J is TRBJ1-5 and V is TRBV19; a possible D gene is TRBD1 (5 bases). Per germline, CDR1 LNHDA and CDR2 SQIVND (reference sequence). The CDR3 is 15 amino acids. Trimming left V 10 bases short and J 0 bases short, with 16 bases between. CDR3 protein: CATTGGGYSNQPQHF. In DNA form, the CDR3 reads TGTGCCACCACGGGGGGGGGATATAGCAATCAGCCCCAGCATTTT.

The chain joins TRBV18 to TRBJ2-5, with D tentatively TRBD2 (5 bases). CDR1 and CDR2 from the germline V gene are KGHSH and LQKENI. V was cut by 2 bases and J by 3 bases, with 10 bases left in between. The CDR3 length is 14 residues. DNA of the CDR3: TGTGCCAGCTCACCAGACACGGGGAAAGAGACCCAGTACTTC. Its translation is CASSPDTGKETQYF.

V gene TRBV7-2 combines with J gene TRBJ2-7; 8 bases line up with TRBD2. CDR3 size: 14 residues. The germline V gene has CDR1 SGHTA and CDR2 FQGNSA. Trimming removed 1 base from V and 5 bases from J; junction bases left unmatched: 4. CDR3 protein: CASSLGTSRHEQYF. As DNA, the CDR3 is TGTGCCAGCAGCTTAGGGACTAGCCGGCACGAGCAGTACTTC.

The chain combines TRBV6-5 with TRBJ1-6, with unresolved D. The germline V gene encodes CDR1 MNHEY and CDR2 SVGAGI. Trimming took off 2 bases at V and 9 bases at J, with 17 bases between the two ends. This CDR3 is built from 16 residues. The CDR3 bases are TGTGCCAGCAGTTACGGGCGAGAGGGAAGCCCTTCACCCCTCCACTTT. This encodes CASSYGREGSPSPLHF.

The chain uses TRBV28 and TRBJ1-2; TRBD1 agrees at 10 bases. V shed 8 bases and J 8 bases; nucleotides not matched to a gene: 14. The length of the CDR3 is 15 residues. In germline, CDR1 is MDHEN, CDR2 SYDVKM. The CDR3, as DNA: TGTGCCAGCTCCCTTATAAGGGACAGGGGTCAAGGCTACACCTTC. As protein: CASSLIRDRGQGYTF.

The chain links TRBV6-5 to TRBJ1-2; D is undetermined. The CDR3 contains 13 residues. The germline CDR1 and CDR2 sequences are MNHEY and SVGAGI. The V and J ends lost 6 bases and 3 bases respectively, with 11 bases between them. CDR3 region: CASSTRAHYGYTF. The CDR3 DNA is TGTGCCAGCAGCACGAGGGCGCACTATGGCTACACCTTC.

V usage is TRBV5-6 and J usage is TRBJ1-1, with D uncertain. Trimming removed 0 bases from V and 0 bases from J, with 6 bases in between. Germline-derived CDR1 and CDR2 are SGHDT and YYEEEE. The CDR3 runs to 14 residues. The CDR3 coding sequence is TGTGCCAGCAGCTTGGTAGAGATGAACACTGAAGCTTTCTTT. This gives the protein CASSLVEMNTEAFF.

Only one count was recorded for this clone. The chain has TRBV30 and TRBJ2-3, with 12 bases fitting TRBD2. The CDR3 has 15 amino acids. J gave up 2 bases and V 2 bases, and 2 bases lay outside the gene matches. Germline values: CDR1 GTSNPN, CDR2 SVGIG (reference sequence). CDR3 DNA sequence: TGTGCCTGGAGTCGGACTAGCGGGAACACAGATACGCAGTATTTT. Translated: CAWSRTSGNTDTQYF.

This rearrangement joins TRBV30 to TRBJ2-7; 7 bases are a match to TRBD2. The J segment lost 3 bases and the V segment lost 2 bases, leaving 7 bases of the junction unmatched. The length of the CDR3 is 14 residues. The germline V gene has CDR1 GTSNPN and CDR2 SVGIG (reference sequence). The CDR3 DNA sequence: TGTGCCTGGAGTATGGCGGGAGCGGTCTACGAGCAGTACTTC. Its protein product is CAWSMAGAVYEQYF.

The genes are TRBV24-1 and TRBJ2-1; 15 bases are a match to TRBD2. There are 14 residues in the CDR3. Per the germline V gene, CDR1 is KGHDR and CDR2 is SFDVKD. The J segment lost 11 bases and the V segment lost 5 bases, leaving 3 bases of the junction unmatched. Here the CDR3 DNA reads TGTGCCACCAGTGCCGGGACTAGCGGGAGGAAGCAGTTCTTC. It is translated as CATSAGTSGRKQFF.